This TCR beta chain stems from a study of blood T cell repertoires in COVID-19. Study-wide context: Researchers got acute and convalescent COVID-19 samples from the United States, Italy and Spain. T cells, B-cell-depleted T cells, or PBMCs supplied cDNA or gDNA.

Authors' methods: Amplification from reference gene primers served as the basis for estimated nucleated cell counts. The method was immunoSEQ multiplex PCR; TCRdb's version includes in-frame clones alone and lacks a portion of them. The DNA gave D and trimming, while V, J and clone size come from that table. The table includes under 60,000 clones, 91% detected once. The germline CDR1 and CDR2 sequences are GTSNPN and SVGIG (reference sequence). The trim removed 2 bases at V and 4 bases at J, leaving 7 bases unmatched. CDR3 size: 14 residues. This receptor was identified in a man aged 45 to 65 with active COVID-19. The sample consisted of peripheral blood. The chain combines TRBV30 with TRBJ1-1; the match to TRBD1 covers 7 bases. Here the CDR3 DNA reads TGTGCCTGGAGTTTTACGACAGGGACCACTGAAGCTTTCTTT. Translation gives CAWSFTTGTTEAFF.